Listed here are 15 T cell receptor beta chains from one sample, sequenced in a study of T cell repertoires in cytomegalovirus infection. TCRdb called the reads again in MiXCR, with one record for every CDR3 protein. This table holds 200,000 or so distinct CDR3 sequences, roughly 19% found once. Sequenced material: PBMCs. These receptors all stem from a human donor in good health (CMV status not recorded). Some clones in this sample may be carry-over from other donors' samples.

This clonotype has at least ten counts. This rearrangement joins TRBV7-2 to TRBJ1-5; tentative D call: TRBD1 (5 bases). Germline V gene sequence: CDR1 SGHTA, CDR2 FQGNSA. Trimming shortened V by 7 bases and J by 6 bases, and 16 bases separated the two germline ends. This CDR3 has 14 residues. In DNA, the CDR3 is TGTGCCAGCAACCCCGGAGTGGGGCCTCAGCCCCAGCATTTT. Its protein is CASNPGVGPQPQHF. The full variable domain, completed using reference TRBV7-2 and TRBJ1-5, is GAGVSQSPSNKVTEKGKDVELRCDPISGHTALYWYRQSLGQGLEFLIYFQGNSAPDKSGLPSDRFSAERTGGSVSTLTIQRTQQEDSAVYLCASNPGVGPQPQHFGDGTRLSIL.

In its sample, this clonotype was seen once. A much larger clone differs by one base, so this may be a read error. V and J are TRBV6-8 and TRBJ1-6; a possible D gene is TRBD1 (6 bases). The germline V gene encodes CDR1 MNHGY and CDR2 SAAAGT. There are 15 residues in the CDR3. The CDR3 region has the DNA TGTGCCAGCAGTGCGGGGGCGCGGTCTAGTTCACTCCTCCACTTT. The encoded protein is CASSAGARSSSLLHF.

This clonotype has just a few counts. This chain uses TRBV4-3 with TRBJ2-5; D not certain. V shed 0 bases and J shed 5 bases, with 7 bases lying between them. The CDR3 extends over 13 amino acids. Germline V CDR1 and CDR2: LGHNA, YSLEER. The CDR3 DNA reads TGCGCCAGCAGCCAAGATAGCTGGGAGACCCAGTACTTC. Residues: CASSQDSWETQYF.

For this clonotype: One base away lies a much larger clone, so this may be a sequencing read error. V usage is TRBV7-2 and J usage is TRBJ1-1; 11 nucleotides align to TRBD1. Germline assignment: CDR1 SGHTA and CDR2 FQGNSA. This CDR3 has 15 residues. The CDR3 DNA is TGTGCCAGCAGCTGGCGGGACAGGGGGAACAGTGAAGCTTTCTTT. Its translation: CASSWRDRGNSEAFF. The whole variable domain, filled in from reference TRBV7-2 and TRBJ1-1, reads GAGVSQSPSNKVTEKGKDVELRCDPISGHTALYWYRQSLGQGLEFLIYFQGNSAPDKSGLPSDRFSAERTGGSVSTLTIQRTQQEDSAVYLCASSWRDRGNSEAFFGQGTRLTVV.

This clonotype was picked up many times. The chain combines TRBV27 with TRBJ1-4; D gene unclear. This CDR3 has 13 amino acids. Germline V CDR1 and CDR2: MNHEY, SMNVEV (reference sequence). Trimming took 5 bases from V and 5 from J, leaving 9 bases between them. The CDR3 DNA follows: TGTGCCAGCAGTCCGATGCCAAATGAAAAACTGTTTTTT. It specifies CASSPMPNEKLFF. Using reference TRBV27 and TRBJ1-4 for the parts outside the CDR3, the full variable domain is EAQVTQNPRYLITVTGKKLTVTCSQNMNHEYMSWYRQDPGLGLRQIYYSMNVEVTDKGDVPEGYKVSRKEKRNFPLILESPSPNQTSLYFCASSPMPNEKLFFGSGTQLSVL.

Worth noting for this clonotype: Relative to the germline gene, one junction end is altered; a read error may explain this. The gene calls are TRBV4-3 and TRBJ1-2, with D possibly TRBD1 on 5 matching bases. This CDR3 region has 14 residues. Germline values: CDR1 LGHNA, CDR2 YSLEER. The CDR3 sequence is CDSSQGTAGYGYTF. In DNA, the CDR3 is TGCGACAGCAGCCAAGGGACCGCCGGGTATGGCTACACCTTC.

The rearrangement uses TRBV7-8 and TRBJ2-2, with no clear D. With 5 bases removed from V and 7 bases from J, the gap between germline ends came to 8 bases. CDR3 length equals 12 residues. CDR1 is SGHVS and CDR2 is FQNEAQ in the germline V gene. CDR3 nucleotide sequence: TGTGCCAGCAGCCGGCGAGACGGGGAGCTGTTTTTT. Protein sequence: CASSRRDGELFF.

This clonotype has just a few counts. The chain recombines TRBV9 with TRBJ1-6; 7 bases agree with TRBD1. J gave up 5 bases and V 7 bases, and 6 bases lay outside the gene matches. Germline V gene data show CDR1 as SGDLS and CDR2 as YYNGEE. The CDR3 sequence is 14 residues long. The CDR3: CASRRDSNNSPLHF. The CDR3 nucleotides read TGTGCCAGCCGAAGGGACAGTAATAATTCACCCCTCCACTTT.

This rearrangement joins TRBV13 to TRBJ2-1; D remains unclear. V was trimmed by 4 bases and J by 9 bases, leaving 13 bases between them. CDR3 size: 13 residues. Germline V gene lookup returns CDR1 PRHDT and CDR2 FYEKMQ (reference sequence). CDR3 amino acids: CASSSGLVAEQFF. The CDR3 DNA is TGTGCCAGCAGCTCGGGTTTAGTCGCTGAGCAGTTCTTC.

The sample holds a few counts of this clonotype. The chain links TRBV7-2 to TRBJ1-1; a possible D gene is TRBD1 (6 bases). Trimming pared 4 bases from V and 1 base from J, leaving 13 bases between. Germline V gene lookup returns CDR1 SGHTA and CDR2 FQGNSA. The CDR3 covers 15 residues. CDR3 DNA: TGTGCCAGCAGCTGGGGCGGGGGCGGGAACACTGAAGCTTTCTTT. Protein product: CASSWGGGGNTEAFF.

This clonotype was counted between two and nine times. The chain combines TRBV4-1 with TRBJ2-1; D is uncertain. This CDR3 has 13 amino acids. Germline V gives CDR1 MGHRA, CDR2 YSYEKL. V lost 3 bases to trimming and J lost 5 bases, with 8 bases between them. CDR3 sequence (DNA): TGCGCCAGCAGCCAGGGTTCAAACAATGAGCAGTTCTTC. Its translation: CASSQGSNNEQFF.

In this sample, this clonotype turned up a few times. For the CDR3, the DNA is TGTGCCAGCAGTCTGACCCTCTGGAAGGACAGGGACGACGAGCAGTACTTC. Translating it yields CASSLTLWKDRDDEQYF. The chain carries TRBV6-1 and TRBJ2-7, with TRBD1 matching 8 bases. V dropped 5 bases and J dropped 5; count of bases not matched to a gene: 17. Per germline, CDR1 MNHNS and CDR2 SASEGT. CDR3 length equals 17 residues.

The V call is TRBV15, the J call TRBJ2-5; the D gene is possibly TRBD1 (6 bases). The CDR3 has 14 residues. Germline V gene data show CDR1 as LNHNV and CDR2 as YYDKDF (reference sequence). V shed 8 bases and J shed 2 bases, with 15 bases lying between them. The CDR3 region is CATEAQGRQETQYF. Written as DNA, the CDR3 is TGTGCCACCGAAGCGCAGGGGCGACAAGAGACCCAGTACTTC.

This clonotype was recorded at least ten times. This rearrangement joins TRBV7-2 to TRBJ1-2; weak D call: TRBD1 (5 bases). This CDR3 is built from 13 residues. CDR1 SGHTA and CDR2 FQGNSA come from the germline V gene. Trimming removed 7 bases from V and 8 bases from J, with 17 bases in between. The CDR3 DNA follows: TGTGCCAGCAACTCCTATGTGGGGGGAGGCTACACCTTC. Its translation is CASNSYVGGGYTF.

The chain joins TRBV12-3 or TRBV12-4 to TRBJ2-7; TRBD2 is a possible D gene (5 bases). The CDR3 extends over 13 amino acids. The V and J ends lost 7 bases and 3 bases respectively, with 13 bases between them. The CDR3 DNA sequence: TGTGCCAGCACCCCCGGAGCGGTCTACGAGCAGTACTTC. It specifies CASTPGAVYEQYF.